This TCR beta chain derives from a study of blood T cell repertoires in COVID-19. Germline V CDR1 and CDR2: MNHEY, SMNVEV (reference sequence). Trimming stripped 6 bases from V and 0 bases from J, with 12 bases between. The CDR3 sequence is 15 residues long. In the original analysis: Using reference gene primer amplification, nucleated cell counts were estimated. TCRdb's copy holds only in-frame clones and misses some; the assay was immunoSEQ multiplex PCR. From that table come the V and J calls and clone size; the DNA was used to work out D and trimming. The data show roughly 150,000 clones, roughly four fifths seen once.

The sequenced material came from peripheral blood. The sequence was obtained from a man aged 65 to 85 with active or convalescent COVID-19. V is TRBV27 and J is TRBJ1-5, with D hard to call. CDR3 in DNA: TGTGCCAGCAGCCGAGATTCGCTTAGCAATCAGCCCCAGCATTTT. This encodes CASSRDSLSNQPQHF.